Shown below are 12 T cell receptor beta chains from a single sample sequenced in a study of T cells after yellow fever vaccination. MiXCR, applied by TCRdb to the 5' RACE reads, yields one record per CDR3 protein. The sample includes 450,000 to 550,000 distinct CDR3 sequences, around a fifth seen only once; the top ten take less than 20%. The material sequenced was PBMCs, taken approximately 20 days after the first yellow fever vaccination. The receptors derive from a man younger than 35 who received the YFV17D yellow fever vaccine.

The chain links TRBV6-1 to TRBJ1-5, with unresolved D. Trimming removed 2 bases at V and 9 bases at J, with 17 bases between. There are 15 residues in the CDR3. CDR1 and CDR2 from the germline V gene are MNHNS and SASEGT. CDR3 nucleotides: TGTGCCAGCAGTGAAAGAGATGGACTATTACGGCCCCAGCATTTT. Residues: CASSERDGLLRPQHF.

A few counts support this clonotype. The J gene is TRBJ1-5, the V gene TRBV15; a weak D match, TRBD1 (5 bases). V gave up 5 bases and J gave up 3 bases, with 14 bases separating them. Germline V gives CDR1 LNHNV, CDR2 YYDKDF (reference sequence). There are 15 residues in the CDR3. CDR3 in amino acids: CATSGRDGSNQPQHF. As DNA, the CDR3 is TGTGCCACCAGCGGCCGGGACGGATCCAATCAGCCCCAGCATTTT.

This clonotype came up a few times. This chain joins TRBV3-1 and TRBJ1-3; D gene uncertain. The CDR3 consists of 15 residues. The V end was cut by 6 bases, the J end by 0 bases, with 12 bases between. CDR1 and CDR2 from the germline V gene are LGHDT and YNNKEL (reference sequence). Written as DNA, the CDR3 is TGTGCCAGCAGTCCAAGACCAAGCTCTGGAAACACCATATATTTT. Translated: CASSPRPSSGNTIYF.

This chain links TRBV4-3 with TRBJ2-7; D ambiguous. CDR3 size: 17 residues. V lost 0 bases, J lost 0 bases, and 15 bases lay in between. Germline values: CDR1 LGHNA, CDR2 YSLEER. The CDR3 sequence: CASSQEYQALSSYEQYF. The CDR3 nucleotides are TGCGCCAGCAGCCAAGAGTATCAAGCCCTCAGCTCCTACGAGCAGTACTTC.

The genes are TRBV19 and TRBJ2-5; D perhaps matches TRBD2 (5 bases). This CDR3 has 13 amino acids. V lost 4 bases, J lost 3 bases, and 9 bases lay in between. Germline CDR1 LNHDA, CDR2 SQIVND (reference sequence). This CDR3 reads CASSTDGKETQYF. The CDR3, as DNA: TGTGCCAGTAGTACGGACGGGAAAGAGACCCAGTACTTC.

The J gene is TRBJ2-3, the V gene TRBV29-1; tentative D call: TRBD2 (6 bases). The germline gives CDR1 SQVTM, CDR2 ANQGSEA. The CDR3 is made up of 13 amino acids. Trimming pared 3 bases from V and 2 bases from J, leaving 9 bases between. The CDR3 DNA reads as TGCAGCGTTGAGATAGCGGCCACAGATACGCAGTATTTT. Protein: CSVEIAATDTQYF.

This clonotype was found a few times. The gene calls are TRBV27 and TRBJ1-1; 9 bases are a match to TRBD1. This CDR3 has 15 amino acids. Germline V lookup: CDR1 MNHEY, CDR2 SMNVEV (reference sequence). Trimming at V came to 5 bases and at J to 4 bases, leaving 8 bases not matched to a gene. The CDR3 protein is CASSPKTGGSTEAFF. In DNA, the CDR3 is TGTGCCAGCAGTCCGAAGACAGGGGGATCCACTGAAGCTTTCTTT.

The chain carries TRBV5-1 and TRBJ2-3; the D gene could be TRBD1 or TRBD2 (6 bases each). The CDR3 runs to 16 residues. With 4 bases removed from V and 1 base from J, the gap between germline ends came to 16 bases. CDR1 is SGHRS and CDR2 is YFSETQ in the germline V gene. The CDR3 coding sequence is TGCGCCAGCAGCGCCATAACCGGGGGCCGCACAGATACGCAGTATTTT. Protein sequence: CASSAITGGRTDTQYF.

V and J are TRBV7-9 and TRBJ2-7, with 10 bases identical to TRBD1. V shed 4 bases and J 4 bases; nucleotides not matched to a gene: 4. This CDR3 is 14 amino acids long. CDR1 SEHNR and CDR2 FQNEAQ come from the germline V gene (reference sequence). The CDR3: CASSSGDRGYEQYV. CDR3 DNA: TGTGCCAGCAGCTCCGGGGACAGGGGTTACGAGCAGTACGTC.

In its sample, this clonotype was seen a few times. This chain links TRBV7-2 with TRBJ2-1; possible D gene TRBD1, 6 bases. The ends were cut back, 8 bases at V and 4 bases at J, with 9 bases in the middle. Germline CDR1 SGHTA, CDR2 FQGNSA. The CDR3 sequence is 12 residues long. The CDR3 nucleotides are TGTGCCAGCCAGGGGCCGTACAATGAGCAGTTCTTC. Its translation is CASQGPYNEQFF.

The CDR3 is CASSNPGEFQPQHF. The CDR3, as DNA: TGTGCCAGCAGTAATCCGGGGGAATTTCAGCCCCAGCATTTT. The V call is TRBV5-6, the J call TRBJ1-5; TRBD1 is a possible D gene (5 bases). Germline-derived CDR1 and CDR2 are SGHDT and YYEEEE. CDR3 length equals 14 residues. Trimming left V 5 bases short and J 6 bases short, with 15 bases between. Full variable domain (remainder filled in from reference TRBV5-6 and TRBJ1-5): DAGVTQSPTHLIKTRGQQVTLRCSPKSGHDTVSWYQQALGQGPQFIFQYYEEEERQRGNFPDRFSGHQFPNYSSELNVNALLLGDSALYLCASSNPGEFQPQHFGDGTRLSIL.

This clonotype was detected only a few times. The J gene is TRBJ1-5, the V gene TRBV20-1, with no clear D. Trimming took 3 bases from V and 0 from J, leaving 12 bases between them. Looked up from germline, CDR1 is DFQATT and CDR2 is SNEGSKA (reference sequence). The CDR3 is 15 residues long. The CDR3 protein is CSASIAGDSNQPQHF. CDR3 DNA sequence: TGCAGTGCTAGTATAGCCGGAGATAGCAATCAGCCCCAGCATTTT.